This record covers a single T cell receptor (beta chain). Looked up from germline, CDR1 is SEHNR and CDR2 is FQNEAQ (reference sequence). Trimming stripped 5 bases from V and 0 bases from J, with 7 bases between. The CDR3 has 14 residues. Enrollees, about 18 to 90 years old, lived in 25 or so US areas. The study assigned cohorts using participant-reported clinical history. These data are taken from a study of blood T cell repertoires in COVID-19. Study context: T cells, B-cell-depleted T cells, or PBMCs provided the cDNA or gDNA that served as material.

The authors' processing: Estimated nucleated cell counts came from reference gene primer amplification. Profiled with immunoSEQ multiplex PCR; TCRdb holds only in-frame clones, not every one. That table is the source of V, J and clone size, and D and trimming were worked out from the DNA. The sample gives about 250,000 clones, 75% to 90% of which show up once; nearly 6.5% is in the top ten. Sequencing input: PBMCs or T cells enriched from blood (not recorded which). The receptor was derived from a woman in her twenties or thirties with acute COVID-19. The gene calls are TRBV7-9 and TRBJ1-4, with D possibly matching TRBD1 (5 bases). CDR3 amino acids: CASSRTSTNEKLFF. CDR3 DNA: TGTGCCAGCAGCCGGACATCAACTAATGAAAAACTGTTTTTT.